Below, 22 T cell receptor beta chains from the same sample are listed, as sequenced in a study of blood T cell repertoires in COVID-19. Libraries were prepared by immunoSEQ multiplex PCR; TCRdb keeps only in-frame clonotypes and omits some of them. The sample carries some 91,000 clones, roughly nine tenths recorded once. The material sequenced was peripheral blood. All receptors derive from a man aged 55 to 70 with acute or convalescent COVID-19.

The chain has TRBV15 and TRBJ1-3; 7 bases line up with TRBD1. Germline V gene sequence: CDR1 LNHNV, CDR2 YYDKDF (reference sequence). This CDR3 spans 15 amino acids. The V segment lost 4 bases and the J segment 0 bases; nucleotides outside the gene matches: 3. The CDR3 sequence: CATSNRDSSGNTIYF. Here the CDR3 DNA reads TGTGCCACCAGCAATCGGGACAGCTCTGGAAACACCATATATTTT.

This clone occurred a few times. The chain combines TRBV30 with TRBJ1-1; 7 bases line up with TRBD1. CDR3 size: 14 residues. Germline V lookup: CDR1 GTSNPN, CDR2 SVGIG (reference sequence). Losses at the gene ends were 3 bases for V and 4 bases for J; bases not matched to a gene: 8. The CDR3 reads CAWSLGQILTEAFF. CDR3 bases: TGTGCCTGGAGCCTGGGACAGATTCTCACTGAAGCTTTCTTT.

This rearrangement joins TRBV3-1 (or the pseudogene TRBV3-2) to TRBJ2-7; D remains ambiguous. The V gene's germline CDR1 is LGHDT and CDR2 YNNKEL (reference sequence). The ends were cut back, 0 bases at V and 3 bases at J, with 9 bases in the middle. There are 14 residues in the CDR3. In DNA, the CDR3 is TGTGCCAGCAGCCAAGACAGGATAAACTACGAGCAGTACTTC. This translates into CASSQDRINYEQYF.

V is TRBV3-1 (or the pseudogene TRBV3-2) and J is TRBJ1-1; possibly TRBD1 for D (6 bases). Germline V gives CDR1 LGHDT, CDR2 YNNKEL (reference sequence). The V end lost 5 bases, the J end lost 6 bases, and 19 bases lay between the germline ends. This CDR3 has 15 residues. The CDR3 is CASSFRTAVRAEAFF. As DNA, the CDR3 is TGTGCCAGCAGCTTTAGGACAGCTGTACGGGCTGAAGCTTTCTTT.

The chain links TRBV30 to TRBJ1-2; tentatively, D is TRBD1 (6 bases). V was cut by 5 bases and J by 5 bases, with 6 bases left in between. In germline, CDR1 is GTSNPN, CDR2 SVGIG (reference sequence). The CDR3 has 10 amino acids. Written as DNA, the CDR3 is TGTGCCTGGGGACAGTATGGCTACACCTTC. The encoded protein is CAWGQYGYTF. Together with reference TRBV30 and TRBJ1-2, the CDR3 gives the full variable domain: SQTIHQWPATLVQPVGSPLSLECTVEGTSNPNLYWYRQAAGRGLQLLFYSVGIGQISSEVPQNLSASRPQDRQFILSSKKLLLSDSGFYLCAWGQYGYTFGSGTRLTVV.

This clone was counted between two and nine times. The chain joins TRBV6-5 to TRBJ1-2, with 7 bases that match TRBD1. CDR3 length equals 15 residues. V lost 0 bases and J lost 2; bases outside the gene matches: 3. Germline V lookup: CDR1 MNHEY, CDR2 SVGAGI. DNA for the CDR3: TGTGCCAGCAGTTACTCGGGGACAGAAAACTATGGCTACACCTTC. Protein product: CASSYSGTENYGYTF.

The rearrangement joins TRBV27 to TRBJ1-3; D gene unclear. Trimming stripped 5 bases from V and 4 bases from J, with 12 bases between. Germline V gene sequence: CDR1 MNHEY, CDR2 SMNVEV (reference sequence). The CDR3 covers 14 residues. The CDR3 DNA sequence: TGTGCCAGCAGTCCTCTATCCGCGGGAAACACCATATATTTT. This translates into CASSPLSAGNTIYF.

The chain combines TRBV10-3 with TRBJ2-3; TRBD2 matches at 10 bases. CDR1 ENHRY and CDR2 SYGVKD come from the germline V gene. CDR3 size: 14 residues. The J segment lost 8 bases and the V segment lost 2 bases, leaving 4 bases of the junction unmatched. The CDR3 DNA reads TGTGCCATCAGTGAGACTAGCGGGGAAGTTACGCAGTATTTT. Amino acids: CAISETSGEVTQYF.

Here the CDR3 reads CASFFGQGQPQHF. As DNA, the CDR3 is TGTGCCAGCTTCTTCGGACAGGGTCAGCCCCAGCATTTT. V and J are TRBV18 and TRBJ1-5; 8 nucleotides match TRBD1. The germline V gene has CDR1 KGHSH and CDR2 LQKENI. This CDR3 contains 13 residues. Trimming cost V 7 bases and J 6 bases; bases outside gene matches: 5.

The V call is TRBV6-4, the J call TRBJ2-1, with 9 bases lining up with TRBD2. The CDR3 spans 16 residues. From germline, CDR1 is MRHNA and CDR2 SNTAGT. With V trimmed by 5 bases and J by 5 bases, 10 bases remained unmatched. The CDR3 loop reads CASSYQGGLANNEQFF. Here the CDR3 DNA reads TGTGCCAGCAGTTACCAGGGAGGACTAGCGAACAATGAGCAGTTCTTC.

This chain connects TRBV19 to TRBJ1-1; 7 bases match TRBD1. The V gene's germline CDR1 is LNHDA and CDR2 SQIVND (reference sequence). This CDR3 has 13 residues. Losses at the gene ends were 4 bases for V and 4 bases for J; bases not matched to a gene: 3. The CDR3 DNA sequence: TGTGCCAGTAGTACGGGACAGCGCACTGAAGCTTTCTTT. It translates to CASSTGQRTEAFF.

This chain links TRBV12-5 with TRBJ2-1; D may be TRBD2 (5 bases). The CDR3 has 12 amino acids. Per the germline V gene, CDR1 is LGHNT and CDR2 is FRNRAP. The ends were cut back, 2 bases at V and 8 bases at J, with 7 bases in the middle. Here the CDR3 DNA reads TGTGCTAGTGGTTTGTCGAGGGATGAGCAGTTCTTC. Encoded protein: CASGLSRDEQFF.

The rearrangement links TRBV5-4 to TRBJ1-6; 9 positions match TRBD1. Germline assignment: CDR1 SGHNT and CDR2 YYREEE (reference sequence). Losses at the gene ends were 0 bases for V and 10 bases for J; bases not matched to a gene: 5. The CDR3 length is 15 residues. Here the CDR3 DNA reads TGTGCCAGCAGCTTGGGGACAGGGGAGAGATCACCCCTCCACTTT. Translated: CASSLGTGERSPLHF.

The chain carries TRBV5-1 and TRBJ2-2, with 9 bases aligning to TRBD1. Per germline, CDR1 SGHRS and CDR2 YFSETQ. CDR3 length equals 15 residues. With V trimmed by 7 bases and J by 5 bases, 9 bases remained unmatched. Here the CDR3 reads CASRPTGGDTGELFF. The CDR3 DNA sequence: TGCGCCAGCCGACCGACAGGGGGTGATACCGGGGAGCTGTTTTTT.

The chain couples TRBV2 to TRBJ1-5, with 10 nucleotides matching TRBD1. Per the germline V gene, CDR1 is SNHLY and CDR2 is FYNNEI. CDR3 length: 15 amino acids. V trimming: 6 bases; J trimming: 1 base; junction bases outside the gene matches: 3. The CDR3 nucleotides read TGTGCCAGCAGCTGGGGACAGGGGAGCAATCAGCCCCAGCATTTT. Amino acids: CASSWGQGSNQPQHF.

This sequence joins TRBV7-9 and TRBJ1-2; perhaps TRBD1 as D (6 bases). The V gene lost 1 base and the J gene lost 2 bases, with 8 bases spanning the gap. CDR1 is SEHNR, CDR2 FQNEAQ, per germline (reference sequence). The CDR3 is made up of 14 amino acids. DNA of the CDR3: TGTGCCAGCAGCTTAGGGCAGGGGAACTATGGCTACACCTTC. Translated, it gives CASSLGQGNYGYTF. Supplemented by reference TRBV7-9 and TRBJ1-2, the full variable domain reads DTGVSQNPRHKITKRGQNVTFRCDPISEHNRLYWYRQTLGQGPEFLTYFQNEAQLEKSRLLSDRFSAERPKGSFSTLEIQRTEQGDSAMYLCASSLGQGNYGYTFGSGTRLTVV.

The chain is built from TRBV19 and TRBJ1-1, with D tentatively TRBD1 (5 bases). V dropped 2 bases and J dropped 5 bases, with 12 bases sitting between them. This CDR3 is built from 14 residues. Germline V gives CDR1 LNHDA, CDR2 SQIVND (reference sequence). This chain's CDR3 is CASSISKGATEAFF. The CDR3 nucleotides read TGTGCCAGTAGTATAAGTAAAGGGGCTACTGAAGCTTTCTTT. Full variable domain (remainder filled in from reference TRBV19 and TRBJ1-1): DGGITQSPKYLFRKEGQNVTLSCEQNLNHDAMYWYRQDPGQGLRLIYYSQIVNDFQKGDIAEGYSVSREKKESFPLTVTSAQKNPTAFYLCASSISKGATEAFFGQGTRLTVV.

CDR3 sequence: CASSWDSPANYGYTF. In DNA, the CDR3 is TGTGCCAGCAGCTGGGACAGCCCCGCTAACTATGGCTACACCTTC. This chain uses TRBV5-4 with TRBJ1-2; 7 positions agree with TRBD1. J gave up 0 bases and V 3 bases, and 5 bases lay outside the gene matches. The CDR3 extends over 15 amino acids. From germline, CDR1 is SGHNT and CDR2 YYREEE (reference sequence).

The chain employs TRBV3-1 (or the pseudogene TRBV3-2) and TRBJ2-5; D perhaps matches TRBD2 (6 bases). The germline V gene has CDR1 LGHDT and CDR2 YNNKEL (reference sequence). Trimming left V 4 bases short and J 7 bases short, with 19 bases between. The CDR3 totals 15 residues. In DNA, the CDR3 is TGTGCCAGCAGCCTTCCCCCCGGGACTTTGGGGACCCAGTACTTC. Its protein is CASSLPPGTLGTQYF.

This chain joins TRBV18 and TRBJ1-1; unclear D gene. The germline V gene has CDR1 KGHSH and CDR2 LQKENI. V was clipped by 5 bases and J by 2 bases, with 12 bases between them. This CDR3 is built from 14 residues. CDR3: CASSGLGSNTEAFF. The CDR3 nucleotides are TGTGCCAGCTCAGGTCTCGGGAGTAACACTGAAGCTTTCTTT.

CDR3 amino acids: CSVGDRETLNAFF. CDR3 coding DNA: TGCAGCGTAGGGGACAGGGAAACACTGAATGCTTTCTTT. This chain links TRBV29-1 with TRBJ1-1; the match to TRBD1 covers 9 bases. The ends lost 6 bases at V and 11 bases at J; junction bases unmatched: 13. This CDR3 is built from 13 residues. Germline V CDR1 and CDR2: SQVTM, ANQGSEA.

The rearrangement uses TRBV10-3 and TRBJ1-2, with no clear D. The CDR3 runs to 12 residues. Trimming stripped 0 bases from V and 11 bases from J, with 10 bases between. Germline V lookup: CDR1 ENHRY, CDR2 SYGVKD. CDR3 bases: TGTGCCATCAGTGAGTCGGGAGCACAATACACCTTC. As protein: CAISESGAQYTF.